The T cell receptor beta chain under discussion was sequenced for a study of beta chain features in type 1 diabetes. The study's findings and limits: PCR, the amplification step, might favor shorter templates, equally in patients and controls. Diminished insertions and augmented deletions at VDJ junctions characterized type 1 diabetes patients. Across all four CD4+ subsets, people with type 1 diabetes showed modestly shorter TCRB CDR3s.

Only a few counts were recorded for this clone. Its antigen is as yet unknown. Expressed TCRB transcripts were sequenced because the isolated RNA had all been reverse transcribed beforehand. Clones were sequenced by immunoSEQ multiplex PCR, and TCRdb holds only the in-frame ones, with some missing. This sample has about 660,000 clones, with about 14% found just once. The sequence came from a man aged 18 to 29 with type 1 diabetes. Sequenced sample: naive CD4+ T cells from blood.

The CDR3 reads CASSLLGQGNIQYF. The CDR3 region has the DNA TGTGCCAGCAGCTTATTGGGACAGGGGAACATTCAGTACTTC. J is TRBJ2-4 and V is TRBV7-3, with 10 bases lining up with TRBD1. Germline V gives CDR1 SGHTA, CDR2 FQGTGA. This CDR3 spans 14 amino acids. Trimming removed 2 bases from V and 7 bases from J; junction bases left unmatched: 2.